This TCR beta chain derives from a study of blood T cell repertoires in COVID-19. Looking at the study overall: From T cells, B-cell-depleted T cells, or PBMCs came the material, which was cDNA or gDNA.

As handled by the study authors: Amplified reference gene primers provided the basis for estimating nucleated cell counts. Measured with immunoSEQ multiplex PCR; TCRdb has only the in-frame clones, and not every one. Clone size and V and J calls were adopted from that table, with D and trimming inferred from the DNA. The table lists around 300,000 clones, around 86% of them singletons, with about 1.7% in the top ten. The J segment lost 0 bases and the V segment lost 1 base, leaving 9 bases of the junction unmatched. CDR1 GTSNPN and CDR2 SVGIG come from the germline V gene (reference sequence). The CDR3 covers 17 residues.

The sequence was obtained from a woman aged 40 to 55 who had recovered from COVID-19. Source material: PBMCs or T cells enriched from blood (not recorded which). The chain is built from TRBV30 and TRBJ1-5, with 7 positions matching TRBD1. The CDR3 reads CAWSANRGPPSNQPQHF. For the CDR3, the DNA is TGTGCCTGGAGTGCTAACAGGGGCCCCCCTAGCAATCAGCCCCAGCATTTT.